This TCR beta chain derives from a study of shared clonotypes between healthy human individuals. General study points: Naive CD4 clonotypes overlapped across a few donors at around 4.8%.

Germline V gives CDR1 SGHAT, CDR2 FQNNGV. The CDR3 runs 18 residues. Between the trimmed V and J ends, which lost 3 bases and 4 bases, there was a span of 22 bases. A word on this clone: Its matching antigen is unknown.

Naivety among CD8 cells was defined by CD45RO negativity and positive CCR7 selection, thereby excluding terminally differentiated effector memory CD45RA+ cells. Produced via immunoSEQ multiplex PCR; TCRdb's table is partial and in-frame only. Among about 2.1 million clones listed, roughly 95% were seen once. The chain employs TRBV11-2 and TRBJ2-1; TRBD2 is a possible D gene (6 bases). The clonotype originates from a young man in good health. Some clones in this sample may be carry-over from other donors' samples. The sequenced sample was naive CD8+ T cells from PBMCs. The CDR3 is CASSFPRDSDGAYNEQFF. CDR3 nucleotides: TGTGCCAGCAGCTTCCCGCGGGACTCGGACGGGGCATACAATGAGCAGTTCTTC.